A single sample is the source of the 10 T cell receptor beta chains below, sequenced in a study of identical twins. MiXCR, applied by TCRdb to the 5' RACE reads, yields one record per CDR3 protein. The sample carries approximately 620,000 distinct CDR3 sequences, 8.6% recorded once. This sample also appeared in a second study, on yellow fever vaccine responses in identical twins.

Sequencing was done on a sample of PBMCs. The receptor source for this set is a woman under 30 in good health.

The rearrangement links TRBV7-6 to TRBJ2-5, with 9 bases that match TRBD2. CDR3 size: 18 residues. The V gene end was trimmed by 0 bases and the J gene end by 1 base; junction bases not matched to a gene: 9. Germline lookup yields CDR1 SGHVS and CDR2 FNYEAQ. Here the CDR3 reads CASSLAVLLAGFQETQYF. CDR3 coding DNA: TGTGCCAGCAGCTTAGCAGTTCTGCTAGCGGGATTCCAAGAGACCCAGTACTTC.

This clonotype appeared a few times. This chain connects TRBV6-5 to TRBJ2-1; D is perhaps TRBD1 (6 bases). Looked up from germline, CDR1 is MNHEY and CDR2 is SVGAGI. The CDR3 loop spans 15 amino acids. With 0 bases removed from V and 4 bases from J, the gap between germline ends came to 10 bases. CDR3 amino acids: CASSYSGTQYNEQFF. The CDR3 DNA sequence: TGTGCCAGCAGTTACTCGGGGACACAGTACAATGAGCAGTTCTTC.

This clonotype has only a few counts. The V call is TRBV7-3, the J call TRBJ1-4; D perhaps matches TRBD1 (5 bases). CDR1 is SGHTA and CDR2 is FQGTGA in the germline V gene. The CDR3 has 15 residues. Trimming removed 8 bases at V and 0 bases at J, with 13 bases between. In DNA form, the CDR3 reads TGTGCCAGCGAGGACACAGGCTCAACTAATGAAAAACTGTTTTTT. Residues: CASEDTGSTNEKLFF.

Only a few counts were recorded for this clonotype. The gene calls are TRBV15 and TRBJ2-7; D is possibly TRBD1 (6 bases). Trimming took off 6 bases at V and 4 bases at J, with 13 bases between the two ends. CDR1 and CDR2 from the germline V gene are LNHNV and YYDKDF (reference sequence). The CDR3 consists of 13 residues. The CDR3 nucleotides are TGTGCCACCAGACCAGGGGCTCGGTACGAGCAGTACTTC. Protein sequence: CATRPGARYEQYF.

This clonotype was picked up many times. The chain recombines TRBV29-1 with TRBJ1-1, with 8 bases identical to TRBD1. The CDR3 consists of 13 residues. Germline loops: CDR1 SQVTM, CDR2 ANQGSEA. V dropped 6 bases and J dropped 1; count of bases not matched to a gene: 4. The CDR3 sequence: CSVVQGGNTEAFF. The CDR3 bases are TGCAGCGTGGTACAGGGGGGGAACACTGAAGCTTTCTTT.

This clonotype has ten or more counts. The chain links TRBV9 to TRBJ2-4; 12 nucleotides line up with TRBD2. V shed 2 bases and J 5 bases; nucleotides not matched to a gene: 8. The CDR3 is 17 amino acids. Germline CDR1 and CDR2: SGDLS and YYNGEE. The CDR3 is CASSVGLAGPGENIQYF. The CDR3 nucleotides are TGTGCCAGCAGCGTTGGACTAGCGGGGCCCGGCGAAAACATTCAGTACTTC.

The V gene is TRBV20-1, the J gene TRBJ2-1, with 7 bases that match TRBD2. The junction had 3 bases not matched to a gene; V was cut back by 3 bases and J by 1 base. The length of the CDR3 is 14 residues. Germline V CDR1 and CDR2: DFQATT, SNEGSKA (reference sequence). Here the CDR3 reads CSASTSASYNEQFF. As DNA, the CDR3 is TGCAGTGCTAGTACTAGCGCATCCTACAATGAGCAGTTCTTC.

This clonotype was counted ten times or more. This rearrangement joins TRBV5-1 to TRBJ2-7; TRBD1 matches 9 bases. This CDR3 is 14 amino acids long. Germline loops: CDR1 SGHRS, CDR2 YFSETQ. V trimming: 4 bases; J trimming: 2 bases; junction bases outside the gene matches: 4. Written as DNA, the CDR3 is TGCGCCAGCAGCCCCGGGGACAGGGCCTACGAGCAGTACTTC. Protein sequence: CASSPGDRAYEQYF.

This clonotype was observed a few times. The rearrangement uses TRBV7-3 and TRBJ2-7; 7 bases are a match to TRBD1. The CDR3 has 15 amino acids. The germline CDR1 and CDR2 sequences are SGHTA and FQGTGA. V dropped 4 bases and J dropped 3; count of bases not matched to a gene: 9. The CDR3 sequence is CASSSSGTDFYEQYF. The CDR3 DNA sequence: TGTGCCAGCAGCTCCTCCGGGACAGACTTCTACGAGCAGTACTTC.

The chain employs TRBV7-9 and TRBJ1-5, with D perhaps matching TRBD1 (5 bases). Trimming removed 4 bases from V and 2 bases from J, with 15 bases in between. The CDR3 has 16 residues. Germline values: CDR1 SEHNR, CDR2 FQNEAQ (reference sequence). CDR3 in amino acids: CASSSNASGGNQPQHF. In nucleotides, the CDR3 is TGTGCCAGCAGCTCCAATGCGTCGGGGGGCAATCAGCCCCAGCATTTT.